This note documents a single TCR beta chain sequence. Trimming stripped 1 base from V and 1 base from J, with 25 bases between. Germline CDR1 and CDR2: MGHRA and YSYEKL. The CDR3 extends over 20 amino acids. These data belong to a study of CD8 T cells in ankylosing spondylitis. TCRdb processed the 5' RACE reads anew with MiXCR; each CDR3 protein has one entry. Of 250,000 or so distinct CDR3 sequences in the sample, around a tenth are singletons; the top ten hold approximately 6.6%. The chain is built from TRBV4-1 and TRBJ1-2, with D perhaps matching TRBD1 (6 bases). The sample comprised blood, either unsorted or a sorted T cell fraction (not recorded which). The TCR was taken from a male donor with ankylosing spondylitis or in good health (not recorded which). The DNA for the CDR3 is TGCGCCAGCAGCCAAGCCCCGGGTCGCGGGACATGGTGGGTTAACTATGGCTACACCTTC. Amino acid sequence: CASSQAPGRGTWWVNYGYTF.